Described below is a single T cell receptor (beta chain) sequence and its context. Its antigen remains unknown. This sample stems from a study of T cell responses to AZD1222 COVID-19 vaccine. Overall study results and limits: After two AZD1222 doses, spike-specific TCR breadth and depth rose versus day 0.

J gave up 4 bases and V 4 bases, and 7 bases lay outside the gene matches. The CDR3 sequence is 15 residues long. Germline V gene sequence: CDR1 MGHRA, CDR2 YSYEKL. Clones were read by immunoSEQ multiplex PCR, and TCRdb kept only the in-frame ones, dropping some. The sample includes tens of thousands of clones, approximately 90% of them seen just once. The sample consisted of peripheral blood, taken 28 days after the second dose of the MenACWY control vaccine. This clonotype was sampled from an adult who received the MenACWY meningococcal vaccine as a control. The rearrangement joins TRBV4-1 to TRBJ2-1; 7 bases align to TRBD2. Written as DNA, the CDR3 is TGCGCCAGCAGCCTCGGCCTAGCGGCGTACAATGAGCAGTTCTTC. Translation: CASSLGLAAYNEQFF.